This T cell receptor beta chain stems from a study of control samples from healthy donors and cancer patients. The repertoire was sequenced with immunoSEQ multiplex PCR; TCRdb's copy has only in-frame clones and lacks some. The sample has under 85,000 clones, about four fifths seen once. This CDR3 contains 15 residues. J was trimmed by 4 bases and V by 0 bases; bases with no gene match: 5. Germline CDR1 and CDR2: LNHNV and YYDKDF (reference sequence). The clonotype originates from a woman in her forties or fifties with lung cancer. The rearrangement uses TRBV15 and TRBJ1-1, with 7 nucleotides matching TRBD1. The sequenced sample was PBMCs. The CDR3: CATSRDNRGVTEAFF. CDR3 DNA: TGTGCCACCAGCAGAGATAACAGGGGAGTCACTGAAGCTTTCTTT.